Each of the 28 T cell receptor beta chains below was sequenced from the same sample in a study of blood T cell repertoires in COVID-19. Sequenced by immunoSEQ multiplex PCR; TCRdb stores in-frame clones only, minus some. The table shows 300,000 or so clones, with about 89% occurring only once. The source material was peripheral blood. The receptors here all came from a young man who had recovered from COVID-19.

This chain links TRBV5-8 with TRBJ1-1; no clear D. This CDR3 is 12 amino acids long. V was trimmed by 10 bases and J by 2 bases, leaving 12 bases between them. Germline V lookup: CDR1 SGHTS, CDR2 YDEGEE. The CDR3 is CAGGLLNTEAFF. The CDR3 region has the DNA TGTGCCGGCGGGCTGTTAAACACTGAAGCTTTCTTT. The whole variable domain, filled in from reference TRBV5-8 and TRBJ1-1, reads EAGVTQSPTHLIKTRGQQATLRCSPISGHTSVYWYQQALGLGLQFLLWYDEGEERNRGNFPPRFSGRQFPNYSSELNVNALELEDSALYLCAGGLLNTEAFFGQGTRLTVV.

The CDR3 region has the DNA TGCGCCAGCAGCACCCTTGAAACAAATGAGCAGTTCTTC. Translated: CASSTLETNEQFF. V and J are TRBV5-1 and TRBJ2-1; no clear D gene. CDR1 and CDR2 from the germline V gene are SGHRS and YFSETQ. The CDR3 is made up of 13 amino acids. V shed 4 bases and J shed 7 bases, with 12 bases lying between them.

CDR3 coding DNA: TGTGCCAGCAGTCTGGACACATCCTATGGCTACACCTTC. Translated, it gives CASSLDTSYGYTF. The V and J genes are TRBV28 and TRBJ1-2; maybe TRBD1 (5 bases). V was pared by 5 bases and J by 4 bases, with 11 bases between. Germline V gives CDR1 MDHEN, CDR2 SYDVKM. This CDR3 is 13 amino acids long.

The chain combines TRBV5-1 with TRBJ1-1; D not resolved. Germline CDR1 and CDR2: SGHRS and YFSETQ. The CDR3 length is 13 residues. The ends were cut back, 2 bases at V and 5 bases at J, with 10 bases in the middle. The CDR3 DNA reads TGCGCCAGCAGCTTTAGGGAGGGAACTGAAGCTTTCTTT. Residues: CASSFREGTEAFF.

The V gene is TRBV19, the J gene TRBJ1-5; D not resolved. V lost 5 bases to trimming and J lost 7 bases, with 9 bases between them. Germline-derived CDR1 and CDR2 are LNHDA and SQIVND (reference sequence). CDR3 length: 12 residues. The CDR3 spells CASSLPSQPQHF. CDR3 DNA sequence: TGTGCCAGTAGTCTACCCTCCCAGCCCCAGCATTTT.

The chain has TRBV5-4 and TRBJ2-7, with D perhaps matching TRBD2 (7 bases). Trimming took 4 bases from V and 7 from J, leaving 15 bases between them. Per germline, CDR1 SGHNT and CDR2 YYREEE (reference sequence). The CDR3 spans 13 residues. The CDR3 coding sequence is TGTGCCAGCAGCCCGGGGGGCGGAAAAGAGCAGTACTTC. This codes for CASSPGGGKEQYF.

The CDR3 DNA follows: TGTGCCTGGAGTGTACTCAGGACTTATGGCTACACCTTC. It codes for CAWSVLRTYGYTF. This chain links TRBV30 with TRBJ1-2; D remains unclear. The CDR3 has 13 residues. Germline values: CDR1 GTSNPN, CDR2 SVGIG (reference sequence). V lost 0 bases to trimming and J lost 5 bases, with 10 bases between them.

The gene calls are TRBV7-9 and TRBJ2-5; the match to TRBD2 covers 10 bases. V was pared by 5 bases and J by 4 bases, with 7 bases of the junction left unmatched. Germline assignment: CDR1 SEHNR and CDR2 FQNEAQ (reference sequence). The CDR3 consists of 15 residues. As DNA, the CDR3 is TGTGCCAGCAGCCCTTTAGCGGGAGGAGGAGAGACCCAGTACTTC. Protein: CASSPLAGGGETQYF.

The V and J genes are TRBV25-1 and TRBJ2-7, with 9 bases matching TRBD2. The V segment lost 10 bases and the J segment 7 bases; nucleotides outside the gene matches: 11. This CDR3 is 13 amino acids long. Germline V gene data show CDR1 as MGHDK and CDR2 as SYGVNS. The DNA for the CDR3 is TGTGCCACCTTAGCGGGGGCCTTCGGGGAGCAGTACTTC. It yields the protein CATLAGAFGEQYF.

The chain combines TRBV4-1 with TRBJ1-2; 7 bases are a match to TRBD1. This CDR3 is built from 17 residues. Germline V CDR1 and CDR2: MGHRA, YSYEKL. Trimming cost V 0 bases and J 3 bases; bases outside gene matches: 10. CDR3 sequence: CASSQEIQGYRDYGYTF. DNA of the CDR3: TGCGCCAGCAGCCAAGAAATACAGGGGTATCGGGACTATGGCTACACCTTC.

V and J are TRBV9 and TRBJ1-1; 12 nucleotides agree with TRBD1. CDR1 is SGDLS, CDR2 YYNGEE, per germline. V dropped 7 bases and J dropped 11; count of bases not matched to a gene: 12. The CDR3 is 14 residues long. The CDR3 sequence: CASAAGTGGSWAFF. Here the CDR3 DNA reads TGTGCCAGCGCGGCCGGGACAGGGGGCTCATGGGCTTTCTTT.

The chain combines TRBV27 with TRBJ2-3, with 7 bases identical to TRBD1. Germline trimming cut 2 bases from V and 3 bases from J; bases unmatched to any gene: 5. CDR3 length: 15 residues. Germline CDR1 is MNHEY and CDR2 is SMNVEV (reference sequence). The CDR3 nucleotides read TGTGCCAGCAGTTTAGACAGGGAATTGACAGATACGCAGTATTTT. Encoded protein: CASSLDRELTDTQYF.

The CDR3 sequence is CASTDISGNEQFF. CDR3 DNA: TGTGCCAGCACCGACATAAGCGGGAATGAGCAGTTCTTC. The chain uses TRBV6-5 and TRBJ2-1; the D gene is possibly TRBD2 (6 bases). Trimming took off 7 bases at V and 7 bases at J, with 14 bases between the two ends. This CDR3 comprises 13 residues. Germline CDR1 is MNHEY and CDR2 is SVGAGI.

CDR3 sequence (DNA): TGTGCCAGCAGCCCCAGCGGGGGCGAGCAGTACTTC. It is translated as CASSPSGGEQYF. The chain is built from TRBV6-2 or TRBV6-3 and TRBJ2-7; the match to TRBD2 covers 8 bases. From germline, CDR1 is MNHEY and CDR2 SVGEGT. This CDR3 contains 12 residues. The trim removed 6 bases at V and 6 bases at J, leaving 4 bases unmatched.

The chain links TRBV5-8 to TRBJ2-1; D is ambiguous. The CDR3 spans 13 residues. V shed 1 base and J shed 3 bases, with 5 bases lying between them. Germline CDR1 SGHTS, CDR2 YDEGEE. As DNA, the CDR3 is TGTGCCAGCAGCTTGCGTAGCTACAATGAGCAGTTCTTC. Its protein product is CASSLRSYNEQFF.

The chain's CDR3 is CASSQESGYSYEQYF. For the CDR3, the DNA is TGTGCCAGCAGCCAAGAGTCAGGATACAGCTACGAGCAGTACTTC. This chain connects TRBV4-2 to TRBJ2-7; no definite D call. This CDR3 comprises 15 residues. Germline-derived CDR1 and CDR2 are LGHNA and YNFKEQ. V lost 0 bases to trimming and J lost 3 bases, with 12 bases between them.

The chain links TRBV20-1 to TRBJ2-3; 13 bases agree with TRBD2. This CDR3 contains 17 residues. Germline assignment: CDR1 DFQATT and CDR2 SNEGSKA (reference sequence). The V segment lost 5 bases and the J segment 4 bases; nucleotides outside the gene matches: 12. CDR3 amino acids: CSAGGTSGVRGADTQYF. CDR3 sequence (DNA): TGCAGTGCTGGTGGGACTAGCGGGGTTAGGGGCGCAGATACGCAGTATTTT.

This CDR3 is CANPLQGFFSYEQYF. CDR3 nucleotides: TGTGCTAACCCCTTACAGGGGTTTTTCTCCTACGAGCAGTACTTC. The gene calls are TRBV7-7 and TRBJ2-7; TRBD1 matches at 7 bases. From germline, CDR1 is SSHAT and CDR2 FNYEAQ (reference sequence). This CDR3 is 15 amino acids long.

The chain joins TRBV11-3 to TRBJ2-1, with TRBD1 as a possible D gene (5 bases). Trimming cost V 0 bases and J 4 bases, with 25 bases left between them. The CDR3 is made up of 20 amino acids. Germline CDR1 is SGHNT and CDR2 is YENEEA. CDR3 in DNA: TGTGCCAGCAGCTTAGACTACAGGATGGCTCGTAGTTATACTTACAATGAGCAGTTCTTC. Protein product: CASSLDYRMARSYTYNEQFF.

The J gene is TRBJ1-4, the V gene TRBV19; 7 nucleotides match TRBD1. CDR1 is LNHDA, CDR2 SQIVND, per germline (reference sequence). CDR3 size: 13 residues. V lost 6 bases to trimming and J lost 8 bases; unmatched junction nucleotides: 6. In DNA, the CDR3 is TGTGCCAGTAGCGACAGGGAGGTGGAAAAACTGTTTTTT. This translates into CASSDREVEKLFF.

The genes are TRBV18 and TRBJ2-7; 8 positions match TRBD1. This CDR3 is built from 13 residues. From germline, CDR1 is KGHSH and CDR2 LQKENI. The V and J ends lost 6 bases and 7 bases, in that order; junction bases with no gene match: 8. The CDR3 DNA reads TGTGCCAGCTCTCCGGACAGGGCACGAGAGCAGTACTTC. Residues: CASSPDRAREQYF.

This chain connects TRBV27 to TRBJ2-6, with a tentative D call TRBD2 (6 bases). Germline lookup yields CDR1 MNHEY and CDR2 SMNVEV (reference sequence). The V and J ends lost 1 base and 4 bases respectively, with 11 bases between them. The CDR3 consists of 16 residues. DNA of the CDR3: TGTGCCAGCAGTTTATTCGGGGAGGCAGGGGCCAACGTCCTGACTTTC. This translates into CASSLFGEAGANVLTF. Full variable domain (rest looked up from reference TRBV27 and TRBJ2-6): EAQVTQNPRYLITVTGKKLTVTCSQNMNHEYMSWYRQDPGLGLRQIYYSMNVEVTDKGDVPEGYKVSRKEKRNFPLILESPSPNQTSLYFCASSLFGEAGANVLTFGAGSRLTVL.

On this clone: Within the sample, other DNA sequences also encode this same CDR3. The chain has TRBV3-1 (or the pseudogene TRBV3-2) and TRBJ2-7, with D tentatively TRBD1 (6 bases). Germline V lookup: CDR1 LGHDT, CDR2 YNNKEL (reference sequence). The CDR3 runs to 14 residues. V was cut by 4 bases and J by 0 bases, with 10 bases left in between. CDR3 in amino acids: CASSPTGHSYEQYF. The CDR3 bases are TGTGCCAGCAGCCCGACAGGCCACTCCTACGAGCAGTACTTC.

V and J are TRBV19 and TRBJ2-1, with D possibly being TRBD2 (6 bases). The V gene's germline CDR1 is LNHDA and CDR2 SQIVND (reference sequence). Trimming removed 0 bases at V and 9 bases at J, with 18 bases between. The CDR3 has 16 amino acids. The CDR3 coding sequence is TGTGCCAGTAGTATAGATACTCGTGGCGGCGGGGCTGAGCAGTTCTTC. Protein product: CASSIDTRGGGAEQFF. The complete variable domain, with remaining parts taken from reference TRBV19 and TRBJ2-1, reads DGGITQSPKYLFRKEGQNVTLSCEQNLNHDAMYWYRQDPGQGLRLIYYSQIVNDFQKGDIAEGYSVSREKKESFPLTVTSAQKNPTAFYLCASSIDTRGGGAEQFFGPGTRLTVL.

The CDR3 is CASSVAKQGHRYGYTF. The CDR3 bases are TGTGCCAGCAGCGTAGCTAAACAGGGCCACCGCTATGGCTACACCTTC. This chain joins TRBV9 and TRBJ1-2; TRBD1 might be the D (6 bases). The V gene's germline CDR1 is SGDLS and CDR2 YYNGEE. The CDR3 length is 16 residues. Between the trimmed V and J ends, which lost 0 bases and 4 bases, there was a span of 16 bases.

V and J are TRBV2 and TRBJ2-6; perhaps TRBD1 as D (5 bases). CDR1 and CDR2 from the germline V gene are SNHLY and FYNNEI. This CDR3 has 17 amino acids. V dropped 1 base and J dropped 4 bases, with 14 bases sitting between them. The CDR3 protein is CASSEEDWGGGANVLTF. CDR3 sequence (DNA): TGTGCCAGCAGTGAAGAGGATTGGGGCGGAGGGGCCAACGTCCTGACTTTC.

The chain has TRBV15 and TRBJ1-5; 7 nucleotides agree with TRBD1. Germline CDR1 is LNHNV and CDR2 is YYDKDF (reference sequence). There are 16 residues in the CDR3. V lost 0 bases to trimming and J lost 2 bases; unmatched junction nucleotides: 4. The CDR3 is CATSRDVGGGNQPQHF. In nucleotides, the CDR3 is TGTGCCACCAGCAGAGATGTAGGGGGCGGCAATCAGCCCCAGCATTTT.

The rearrangement uses TRBV6-2 or TRBV6-3 and TRBJ2-3; 7 bases agree with TRBD1. Germline-derived CDR1 and CDR2 are MNHEY and SVGEGT. The CDR3 has 16 amino acids. Trimming cost V 4 bases and J 2 bases; bases outside gene matches: 9. This chain's CDR3 is CASSWQQGVFTDTQYF. DNA of the CDR3: TGTGCCAGCAGTTGGCAGCAGGGGGTTTTCACAGATACGCAGTATTTT.